This is a list of T cell receptor beta chains from one sample in a study of human thymus T cells. Here immunoSEQ multiplex PCR was the method, and the copy in TCRdb shows in-frame clones only, minus some. This sample carries around 120,000 clones, more than 90% of them seen once, and the ten largest clones take 0.024%. The sample taken for sequencing was thymus tissue. These receptors were obtained from a boy under two years old with a congenital heart defect but otherwise immunologically healthy. CDR3s include the opening cysteine and the closing phenylalanine or tryptophan. The D gene is left open where the match is weak. Some rows mark clone size as missing; the rest say once, few, many or name a class of expanded clone.

len: 16
j_gene: TRBJ1-1
v_gene: TRBV28
d_gene: .
abundance: .
CDR3nt: TGTGCCAGCAGTTTATTTATAAGTGGTGACAACACTGAAGCTTTCTTT
CDR3aa: CASSLFISGDNTEAFF

len: 14
j_gene: TRBJ2-7
v_gene: TRBV6-1
d_gene: TRBD1
abundance: .
CDR3nt: TGTGCCAGCAGTGGACAGGGTTGGTCCTACGAGCAGTACTTC
CDR3aa: CASSGQGWSYEQYF

len: 12
j_gene: TRBJ1-1
v_gene: TRBV6-5
d_gene: .
abundance: .
CDR3nt: TGTGCCAGCGGCTACCAAAACACTGAAGCTTTCTTT
CDR3aa: CASGYQNTEAFF

len: 17
j_gene: TRBJ1-2
v_gene: TRBV5-1
d_gene: .
abundance: .
CDR3nt: TGCGCCAGCAGCTTGTATCGATTAACAGGAGGGAACTATGGCTACACCTTC
CDR3aa: CASSLYRLTGGNYGYTF

len: 14
j_gene: TRBJ1-5
v_gene: TRBV10-3
d_gene: .
abundance: .
CDR3nt: TGTGCCATCAGTGAGGGGGCGAGGAATCAGCCCCAGCATTTT
CDR3aa: CAISEGARNQPQHF

len: 13
j_gene: TRBJ1-2
v_gene: TRBV7-9
d_gene: .
abundance: .
CDR3nt: TGTGCCAGCAGCTTACCCGGGGACTATGGCTACACCTTC
CDR3aa: CASSLPGDYGYTF

len: 15
j_gene: TRBJ1-6
v_gene: TRBV2
d_gene: .
abundance: .
CDR3nt: TGTGCCAGCAGTGAGAGAAGGGCCAATAATTCACCCCTCCACTTT
CDR3aa: CASSERRANNSPLHF

len: 11
j_gene: TRBJ1-1
v_gene: TRBV19
d_gene: .
abundance: few
CDR3nt: TGTGCCAGTAGTATAGGAGGTGAAGCTTTCTTT
CDR3aa: CASSIGGEAFF

len: 16
j_gene: TRBJ1-1
v_gene: TRBV9
d_gene: .
abundance: .
CDR3nt: TGTGCCAGCAGCGTCTCAGGGGCGGAGGCTCACACTGAAGCTTTCTTT
CDR3aa: CASSVSGAEAHTEAFF

len: 13
j_gene: TRBJ2-1
v_gene: TRBV27
d_gene: .
abundance: .
CDR3nt: TGTGCCAGCCGGGGCGGGGTCTACAATGAGCAGTTCTTC
CDR3aa: CASRGGVYNEQFF

len: 16
j_gene: TRBJ2-1
v_gene: TRBV9
d_gene: TRBD2
abundance: .
CDR3nt: TGTGCCAGCAGCAAGGGGGGACTAGCGATTTACAATGAGCAGTTCTTC
CDR3aa: CASSKGGLAIYNEQFF

len: 14
j_gene: TRBJ2-5
v_gene: TRBV7-2
d_gene: .
abundance: .
CDR3nt: TGTGCCAGCAGCCGGGGGAGCTACAGGGAGACCCAGTACTTC
CDR3aa: CASSRGSYRETQYF

len: 13
j_gene: TRBJ2-5
v_gene: TRBV6-5
d_gene: TRBD2
abundance: .
CDR3nt: TGTGCCAGCGGGGAGGGCCGAGAAGAGACCCAGTACTTC
CDR3aa: CASGEGREETQYF

len: 12
j_gene: TRBJ2-3
v_gene: TRBV6-1
d_gene: .
abundance: .
CDR3nt: TGTGCCAGCAGTGATGGGACAGATACGCAGTATTTT
CDR3aa: CASSDGTDTQYF

len: 13
j_gene: TRBJ1-2
v_gene: TRBV5-5
d_gene: .
abundance: .
CDR3nt: TGTGCCAGCAGCCAGAAAGACGATTATGGCTACACCTTC
CDR3aa: CASSQKDDYGYTF

len: 15
j_gene: TRBJ1-1
v_gene: TRBV7-9
d_gene: .
abundance: few
CDR3nt: TGTGCCAGCAGCTTAGGCGGCATAGCCGTCCCTGAAGCTTTCTTT
CDR3aa: CASSLGGIAVPEAFF

len: 16
j_gene: TRBJ1-1
v_gene: TRBV7-9
d_gene: TRBD1
abundance: once
CDR3nt: TGTGCCAGCAGCTCAGAGCCGGACAGGGGGCCCGCTGAAGCTTTCTTT
CDR3aa: CASSSEPDRGPAEAFF

len: 16
j_gene: TRBJ1-4
v_gene: TRBV18
d_gene: .
abundance: .
CDR3nt: TGTGCCAGCTCACCCCAGGGGCCTGCAACTAATGAAAAACTGTTTTTT
CDR3aa: CASSPQGPATNEKLFF

len: 15
j_gene: TRBJ1-4
v_gene: TRBV10-3
d_gene: .
abundance: .
CDR3nt: TGTGCCATCAGTGAGGGGGGGTTAACTAATGAAAAACTGTTTTTT
CDR3aa: CAISEGGLTNEKLFF

len: 17
j_gene: TRBJ2-2
v_gene: TRBV5-8
d_gene: .
abundance: few
CDR3nt: TGTGCCAGCAGCTTATGCCAGAGGGAGCCGTACACCGGGGAGCTGTTTTTT
CDR3aa: CASSLCQREPYTGELFF

len: 11
j_gene: TRBJ2-7
v_gene: TRBV20-1
d_gene: .
abundance: .
CDR3nt: TGCAGTGCTCTGAGCTCCTACGAGCAGTACTTC
CDR3aa: CSALSSYEQYF

len: 17
j_gene: TRBJ1-3
v_gene: TRBV19
d_gene: .
abundance: .
CDR3nt: TGTGCCAGTAGTATGAGGGATGGGCGGGTCTCTGGAAACACCATATATTTT
CDR3aa: CASSMRDGRVSGNTIYF

len: 14
j_gene: TRBJ2-5
v_gene: TRBV6-1
d_gene: TRBD2
abundance: .
CDR3nt: TGTGCCAGCAGTGAAGACGGGGGGCAAGAGACCCAGTACTTC
CDR3aa: CASSEDGGQETQYF

len: 17
j_gene: TRBJ2-5
v_gene: TRBV4-3
d_gene: .
abundance: .
CDR3nt: TGCGCCAGCAGCCAAGGCTCGAAGACCGGGACTCAAGAGACCCAGTACTTC
CDR3aa: CASSQGSKTGTQETQYF

len: 13
j_gene: TRBJ2-3
v_gene: TRBV6-1
d_gene: .
abundance: .
CDR3nt: TGTGCCAGCAGGAGTAGGGGCCCAGATACGCAGTATTTT
CDR3aa: CASRSRGPDTQYF

len: 18
j_gene: TRBJ2-3
v_gene: TRBV16
d_gene: .
abundance: .
CDR3nt: TGTGCCAGCAGCCCTACGCGAAGTAGGGCGAGGGACACAGATACGCAGTATTTT
CDR3aa: CASSPTRSRARDTDTQYF

len: 17
j_gene: TRBJ1-5
v_gene: TRBV11-2
d_gene: TRBD1
abundance: .
CDR3nt: TGTGCCAGCAGCTTAGGAATCGAACAGGGGGGGAATCAGCCCCAGCATTTT
CDR3aa: CASSLGIEQGGNQPQHF

len: 14
j_gene: TRBJ2-5
v_gene: TRBV7-6
d_gene: TRBD2
abundance: once
CDR3nt: TGTGCCAGCAGCGGCGGGAGGACCCAAGAGACCCAGTACTTC
CDR3aa: CASSGGRTQETQYF

len: 17
j_gene: TRBJ1-4
v_gene: TRBV6-1
d_gene: TRBD1
abundance: .
CDR3nt: TGTGCCAGCAGTGGTAGACAGGGGAAGGCAACTAATGAAAAACTGTTTTTT
CDR3aa: CASSGRQGKATNEKLFF

len: 14
j_gene: TRBJ1-2
v_gene: TRBV5-1
d_gene: TRBD1
abundance: .
CDR3nt: TGCGCCAGCAGCTTGGCCGACAGGGCGGGGGGCTACACCTTC
CDR3aa: CASSLADRAGGYTF

len: 17
j_gene: TRBJ2-2
v_gene: TRBV7-2
d_gene: .
abundance: .
CDR3nt: TGTGCCAGCAGCACCCGAGGCGGGACCTGCAACACCGGGGAGCTGTTTTTT
CDR3aa: CASSTRGGTCNTGELFF

len: 12
j_gene: TRBJ1-2
v_gene: TRBV7-2
d_gene: .
abundance: .
CDR3nt: TGTGCCAGCAGCTTCGGCAGGCCCCATCACACCTTC
CDR3aa: CASSFGRPHHTF

len: 14
j_gene: TRBJ2-2
v_gene: TRBV6-6
d_gene: .
abundance: .
CDR3nt: TGTGCCAGCAGCCCGGACTTCCCGCCCGGGGAGCTGTTTTTT
CDR3aa: CASSPDFPPGELFF

len: 12
j_gene: TRBJ2-3
v_gene: TRBV7-8
d_gene: .
abundance: .
CDR3nt: TGTGCCAGCAGCTTTTGGGGGGGCCCGCCCTACTTT
CDR3aa: CASSFWGGPPYF

len: 16
j_gene: TRBJ2-5
v_gene: TRBV7-9
d_gene: .
abundance: .
CDR3nt: TGTGCCAGCAGCTTGGTAGGGGGGCACTACCAAGAGACCCAGTACTTC
CDR3aa: CASSLVGGHYQETQYF

len: 15
j_gene: TRBJ2-7
v_gene: TRBV4-3
d_gene: TRBD1
abundance: .
CDR3nt: TGCGCCAGCAGCCAAGAGGGCAGGGGGCTGGGTGAGCAGTACTTC
CDR3aa: CASSQEGRGLGEQYF

len: 20
j_gene: TRBJ2-1
v_gene: TRBV6-1
d_gene: TRBD2
abundance: .
CDR3nt: TGTGCCAGCAGTGAACCCTGGAAACTAGATTTGGTAGCGGGCTACAATGAGCAGTTCTTC
CDR3aa: CASSEPWKLDLVAGYNEQFF

len: 13
j_gene: TRBJ1-4
v_gene: TRBV7-8
d_gene: .
abundance: .
CDR3nt: TGTGCCAGCAGCTTAATGGGTTTTGAAAAACTGTTTTTT
CDR3aa: CASSLMGFEKLFF

len: 16
j_gene: TRBJ2-3
v_gene: TRBV11-2
d_gene: TRBD2
abundance: .
CDR3nt: TGTGCCAGCAGCTTTGGGACTACTGCGAGCACAGATACGCAGTATTTT
CDR3aa: CASSFGTTASTDTQYF